This entry lists 23 T cell receptor beta chains sequenced from one sample in a study of cytomegalovirus exposure and HLA in healthy donors listed by TCRdb under 2017. Libraries were made using the immunoSEQ multiplex PCR assay. As stored in TCRdb, this immuneACCESS dataset retains in-frame rearrangements with V and J assigned. A fraction of the clones does not appear; measured against another copy, unresolved V genes explain less than half of the discrepancy, and the remainder lacks a known reason. The sample profile shows tens of thousands of clones; about 94% of them were found once. About 2.2% of the sample is taken by the ten largest. Material: PBMCs. Receptors originate from a man younger than 35 in good health and CMV-seronegative.

The rearrangement uses TRBV25-1 and TRBJ1-4; TRBD1 is a possible D gene (5 bases). Per the germline V gene, CDR1 is MGHDK and CDR2 is SYGVNS. Trimming shortened V by 6 bases and J by 2 bases, and 10 bases separated the two germline ends. CDR3 length equals 14 residues. CDR3 sequence (DNA): TGTGCCAGCAGCGAGCCAGGGACTAATGAAAAACTGTTTTTT. Protein: CASSEPGTNEKLFF.

This clone was picked up a small number of times. The chain is built from TRBV11-3 and TRBJ2-2; weak D call: TRBD2 (5 bases). CDR3 length: 13 amino acids. V lost 5 bases, J lost 5 bases, and 9 bases lay in between. Germline CDR1 is SGHNT and CDR2 is YENEEA. The CDR3 nucleotides read TGTGCCAGCAGCCGTGGAGGTACCGGGGAGCTGTTTTTT. Protein: CASSRGGTGELFF.

The sample holds one count of this clone. V gene TRBV7-2 combines with J gene TRBJ2-3; TRBD2 matches at 13 bases. Germline CDR1 SGHTA, CDR2 FQGNSA. The CDR3 consists of 16 residues. V lost 4 bases and J lost 1; bases outside the gene matches: 2. The CDR3 coding sequence is TGTGCCAGCAGCTCGGGGACTAGCGGGGGCACAGATACGCAGTATTTT. Its translation is CASSSGTSGGTDTQYF. Full variable domain (rest looked up from reference TRBV7-2 and TRBJ2-3): GAGVSQSPSNKVTEKGKDVELRCDPISGHTALYWYRQSLGQGLEFLIYFQGNSAPDKSGLPSDRFSAERTGGSVSTLTIQRTQQEDSAVYLCASSSGTSGGTDTQYFGPGTRLTVL.

This clone was seen a single time. This chain links TRBV6-1 with TRBJ1-5, with unresolved D. CDR1 and CDR2 from the germline V gene are MNHNS and SASEGT. The CDR3 is made up of 15 amino acids. V lost 4 bases, J lost 3 bases, and 13 bases lay in between. The CDR3 DNA reads TGTGCCAGCAGTGGAGAACAGTCCCTCAATCAGCCCCAGCATTTT. Encoded protein: CASSGEQSLNQPQHF.

CDR3 nucleotides: TGTGCCAGCAGCATAGACAGGGGGTCGACTGAAGCTTTCTTT. Translation gives CASSIDRGSTEAFF. The chain links TRBV7-3 to TRBJ1-1, with 9 nucleotides matching TRBD1. The CDR3 is 14 amino acids. The germline V gene encodes CDR1 SGHTA and CDR2 FQGTGA. The V gene end was trimmed by 5 bases and the J gene end by 5 bases; junction bases not matched to a gene: 6. Looking up the rest from reference TRBV7-3 and TRBJ1-1 gives the full variable domain: GAGVSQTPSNKVTEKGKYVELRCDPISGHTALYWYRQSLGQGPEFLIYFQGTGAADDSGLPNDRFFAVRPEGSVSTLKIQRTERGDSAVYLCASSIDRGSTEAFFGQGTRLTVV.

The CDR3 region is CAISESRGPEQPQHF. The CDR3 DNA reads as TGTGCCATCAGTGAGTCAAGAGGGCCAGAGCAGCCCCAGCATTTT. The gene calls are TRBV10-3 and TRBJ1-5; D uncertain. Trimming removed 0 bases from V and 7 bases from J, with 13 bases in between. Looked up from germline, CDR1 is ENHRY and CDR2 is SYGVKD. CDR3 length equals 15 residues.

This rearrangement joins TRBV28 to TRBJ2-7, with 8 nucleotides matching TRBD1. V lost 0 bases and J lost 6; bases outside the gene matches: 4. Germline loops: CDR1 MDHEN, CDR2 SYDVKM. The CDR3 loop spans 14 amino acids. CDR3 region: CASSLWTGEIEQYF. The CDR3 DNA is TGTGCCAGCAGTTTATGGACAGGGGAAATCGAGCAGTACTTC.

The rearrangement links TRBV19 to TRBJ1-1; 8 nucleotides agree with TRBD1. The CDR3 has 16 residues. The germline CDR1 and CDR2 sequences are LNHDA and SQIVND (reference sequence). Germline trimming cut 6 bases from V and 9 bases from J; bases unmatched to any gene: 18. The CDR3 loop is CASSPTGALKARQAFF. CDR3 DNA: TGTGCCAGTAGCCCGACAGGGGCTCTAAAGGCGCGACAAGCTTTCTTT.

CDR3 in DNA: TGTGCCAGCAGCTTAACGGGTAGTAGCACAGATACGCAGTATTTT. This codes for CASSLTGSSTDTQYF. The genes are TRBV7-6 and TRBJ2-3; D is ambiguous. V lost 2 bases to trimming and J lost 0 bases, with 9 bases between them. This CDR3 is built from 15 residues. Germline V CDR1 and CDR2: SGHVS, FNYEAQ.

This clone was seen a single time. The V gene is TRBV5-5, the J gene TRBJ2-3, with D possibly matching TRBD2 (5 bases). Germline lookup yields CDR1 SGHKS and CDR2 YYEKEE (reference sequence). The CDR3 contains 15 residues. The V end lost 0 bases, the J end lost 4 bases, and 12 bases lay between the germline ends. The CDR3 spells CASSLGGSLSDTQYF. In nucleotides, the CDR3 is TGTGCCAGCAGCTTGGGAGGGAGCTTGTCAGATACGCAGTATTTT.

In DNA form, the CDR3 reads TGTGCCAGCAGTTACGGACAGGGATATAGCAATCAGCCCCAGCATTTT. Protein product: CASSYGQGYSNQPQHF. The rearrangement uses TRBV6-6 and TRBJ1-5, with TRBD1 matching 8 bases. This CDR3 spans 16 amino acids. The germline gives CDR1 MNHNY, CDR2 SVGAGI (reference sequence). Trimming cost V 2 bases and J 0 bases; bases outside gene matches: 3.

V is TRBV10-3 and J is TRBJ1-1, with TRBD1 matching over 8 bases. The germline CDR1 and CDR2 sequences are ENHRY and SYGVKD. CDR3 length: 16 residues. The V segment lost 7 bases and the J segment 3 bases; nucleotides outside the gene matches: 13. The CDR3 DNA is TGTGCCATCACGCGAACCGGGACAGGTCGAGACACTGAAGCTTTCTTT. It encodes CAITRTGTGRDTEAFF.

This clone was counted between two and nine times. This rearrangement joins TRBV6-6 to TRBJ2-3; D gene ambiguous. The CDR3 totals 13 residues. V lost 4 bases and J lost 1, with 6 bases in between. The germline V gene encodes CDR1 MNHNY and CDR2 SVGAGI (reference sequence). The CDR3 bases are TGTGCCAGCAGTTCACCGGGCACAGATACGCAGTATTTT. Residues: CASSSPGTDTQYF.

V usage is TRBV27 and J usage is TRBJ1-4; 7 bases are shared with TRBD1. Trimming removed 6 bases from V and 8 bases from J; junction bases left unmatched: 6. Looked up from germline, CDR1 is MNHEY and CDR2 is SMNVEV (reference sequence). CDR3 size: 13 residues. The CDR3, as DNA: TGTGCCAGCAGCCCAGGGGGAGGCGAAAAACTGTTTTTT. It codes for CASSPGGGEKLFF.

The V and J genes are TRBV5-6 and TRBJ2-7; possible D gene TRBD1, 6 bases. Germline V gene lookup returns CDR1 SGHDT and CDR2 YYEEEE. The germline V and J ends were trimmed by 6 bases and 0 bases, with 19 bases remaining between them. This CDR3 contains 16 residues. CDR3 nucleotide sequence: TGTGCCAGCACCGATGGACCGACAGGTAACTCCTACGAGCAGTACTTC. Its translation is CASTDGPTGNSYEQYF.

The chain joins TRBV7-2 to TRBJ2-7; the match to TRBD2 covers 7 bases. Germline V gene lookup returns CDR1 SGHTA and CDR2 FQGNSA. The CDR3 has 14 amino acids. Trimming removed 6 bases from V and 4 bases from J; junction bases left unmatched: 9. The CDR3 bases are TGTGCCAGCAGTAGACTAGCAAATTCATACGAGCAGTACTTC. Protein: CASSRLANSYEQYF.

The chain couples TRBV10-3 to TRBJ2-3; TRBD2 matches at 7 bases. The CDR3 contains 13 residues. From germline, CDR1 is ENHRY and CDR2 SYGVKD. The V segment lost 2 bases and the J segment 7 bases; nucleotides outside the gene matches: 3. CDR3 loop: CAISEVGGNTQYF. As DNA, the CDR3 is TGTGCCATCAGTGAGGTCGGGGGGAATACGCAGTATTTT.

The chain is built from TRBV2 and TRBJ1-2, with D possibly matching TRBD1 (5 bases). The CDR3 has 13 residues. Per the germline V gene, CDR1 is SNHLY and CDR2 is FYNNEI. V lost 9 bases to trimming and J lost 4 bases, with 15 bases between them. CDR3 loop: CASLVGGSYGYTF. CDR3 nucleotides: TGTGCCAGTTTAGTGGGGGGTAGCTATGGCTACACCTTC.

The V call is TRBV11-3, the J call TRBJ2-1, with 8 positions matching TRBD2. The junction had 13 bases not matched to a gene; V was cut back by 0 bases and J by 9 bases. CDR3 size: 17 residues. From germline, CDR1 is SGHNT and CDR2 YENEEA. For the CDR3, the DNA is TGTGCCAGCAGCTTAGATCCCTCGGGACTAGTTGTAGGTGAGCAGTTCTTC. Residues: CASSLDPSGLVVGEQFF.

The V and J genes are TRBV4-3 and TRBJ2-5, with a tentative D call TRBD2 (6 bases). Germline V gene lookup returns CDR1 LGHNA and CDR2 YSLEER. This CDR3 contains 15 residues. The V end was cut by 8 bases, the J end by 1 base, with 17 bases between. CDR3 amino acids: CASPRGRDCQETQYF. As DNA, the CDR3 is TGCGCCAGCCCCCGTGGGCGGGACTGCCAAGAGACCCAGTACTTC.

V is TRBV27 and J is TRBJ1-1, with 8 bases that match TRBD1. J lost 4 bases, V lost 6 bases, and 4 bases had no gene match. Germline V gives CDR1 MNHEY, CDR2 SMNVEV (reference sequence). CDR3 length equals 13 residues. Written as DNA, the CDR3 is TGTGCCAGCAGCTTTACAGGGGGCACTGAAGCTTTCTTT. This gives the protein CASSFTGGTEAFF.

J is TRBJ1-5 and V is TRBV6-5; D remains unclear. The CDR3 spans 14 residues. Germline CDR1 and CDR2: MNHEY and SVGAGI. With 2 bases removed from V and 0 bases from J, the gap between germline ends came to 5 bases. The CDR3 is CASSYGHSNQPQHF. The CDR3, as DNA: TGTGCCAGCAGTTACGGGCATAGCAATCAGCCCCAGCATTTT.

The chain couples TRBV6-8 to TRBJ2-1; D may be TRBD1 (5 bases). Germline V gene data show CDR1 as MNHGY and CDR2 as SAAAGT. The CDR3 contains 14 residues. V was pared by 8 bases and J by 6 bases, with 17 bases between. The CDR3 DNA reads TGTGCCAGCGGGGCTCCCGGCAGGGCCAATGAGCAGTTCTTC. Residues: CASGAPGRANEQFF.